The clone carrying this TCR beta chain has just a few counts. Its specificity is not known. The CDR3 does not end in the conserved phenylalanine or tryptophan, so this is likely a read error. This sample stems from a study of T cells in Graves' hyperthyroidism and ophthalmopathy. Study-wide findings and caveats: Clonotypes that were expanded in thyroid above 0.001 mostly appeared in blood too.

The hyperthyroidism patients had all been newly diagnosed, and their disease duration was under 2 months. Their ages ranged from 18 to 65 years. Clinical symptoms, serum thyroxine and TRAb, thyroid ultrasound and orbital computed tomography were used for the diagnoses. This sample holds PBMCs from approximately 10 ml fresh peripheral blood. The CDR3 extends over 16 amino acids. Germline CDR1 reads LGHDT; CDR2 reads YNNKEL (reference sequence). The trim removed 4 bases at V and 8 bases at J, leaving 9 bases unmatched. RNA transcripts gave rise to amplified TCR beta CDR3 regions. Initially, a first-round RT-PCR of the TCR CDR3 employed the HTBI primer set. MiXCR, run by TCRdb on the multiplex PCR reads, gives a single entry per CDR3 protein. The sample includes around 250,000 distinct CDR3 sequences, just over 14% seen only once; the top ten take roughly 14%.

The rearrangement links TRBV3-1 to TRBJ2-1; 12 nucleotides match TRBD2. The receptor was isolated from a middle-aged woman with Graves' hyperthyroidism that later progressed to Graves' ophthalmopathy. The material sequenced was blood. CDR3 sequence (DNA): TGTGCCAGCAGCCTCGGACTAGCGGGAATAGGCGATGAGCAGTTCTCC. The encoded protein is CASSLGLAGIGDEQFS.